This T cell receptor beta chain emerged from a study of monozygotic twins with inflammatory bowel disease. Study-level points and caveats: The data did not back a single strong IBD-associated clonotype or signal.

The template switching step added UMIs that contained a 6-nucleotide sample barcode. TCRdb re-called the 5' RACE reads and gives one entry per CDR3 protein, without DNA. This listing includes over 35,000 distinct CDR3 sequences. Whole blood, unsorted for T cells, was the source of total RNA. The germline gives CDR1 SGHAT, CDR2 FQNNGV. CDR3 length equals 15 residues. About this clonotype: Its target is not known.

This chain uses TRBV11-2 with TRBJ1-1. The sequence came from a human donor with ulcerative colitis or Crohn's disease, or a healthy co-twin of an affected twin (not recorded which). Sequencing used blood. The chain's CDR3 is CASSLFEGSNTEAFF.